One T cell receptor beta chain is described in this entry. Its specificity is unknown. The data were obtained in a study of T cells after yellow fever vaccination. The germline V gene has CDR1 SGHRS and CDR2 YFSETQ. CDR3 length equals 17 residues. V lost 1 base to trimming and J lost 1 base; unmatched junction nucleotides: 6. MiXCR was run by TCRdb on the 5' RACE reads, yielding one entry per CDR3 protein. This table holds 500,000 to 550,000 distinct CDR3 sequences, 21% found once. Broader study findings: Researchers noted that a small share of clonotypes showed up in both CD4 and CD8 compartments.

The sequence came from a man in his late teens or twenties who received the YFV17D yellow fever vaccine. The gene calls are TRBV5-1 and TRBJ2-3, with 10 positions matching TRBD2. The material sequenced was PBMCs, taken 21 days after the first yellow fever vaccination. Written as DNA, the CDR3 is TGCGCCAGCAGCTTGTCCCCTAGCGGGGGTGGCACAGATACGCAGTATTTT. Translation: CASSLSPSGGGTDTQYF. The full variable domain, its missing parts supplied by reference TRBV5-1 and TRBJ2-3, is KAGVTQTPRYLIKTRGQQVTLSCSPISGHRSVSWYQQTPGQGLQFLFEYFSETQRNKGNFPGRFSGRQFSNSRSEMNVSTLELGDSALYLCASSLSPSGGGTDTQYFGPGTRLTVL.